Listed below are T cell receptor beta chains from one sample, sequenced in a study of blood T cell repertoires in COVID-19. Profiling relied on immunoSEQ multiplex PCR, and the TCRdb table lists in-frame clones only, not all of them. The sample includes about 73,000 clones, approximately 88% of them seen just once. Sequenced material: peripheral blood. Every receptor here comes from an elderly man with active or convalescent COVID-19. The CDR3 runs from the conserved cysteine through the conserved F or W. A D gene is named only where the DNA matches it firmly. Clone size, where shown, is once, few, many, or a class for clones that have expanded.

14	NA	TRBJ2-1	TRBD1	TRBV3-1/TRBV3-2	CASSRTGGYNEQFF	TGTGCCAGCAGCCGTACAGGGGGCTACAATGAGCAGTTCTTC
12	NA	TRBJ1-5	NA	TRBV28	CASSPGPQPQHF	TGTGCCAGCAGCCCTGGCCCTCAGCCCCAGCATTTT
13	NA	TRBJ2-5	TRBD2	TRBV2	CASSEERGRTQYF	TGTGCCAGCAGTGAGGAGCGGGGTAGGACCCAGTACTTC
16	NA	TRBJ2-1	TRBD2	TRBV7-2	CASSGPGGPFYNEQFF	TGTGCCAGCAGCGGGCCGGGGGGGCCTTTTTACAATGAGCAGTTCTTC
17	NA	TRBJ1-4	NA	TRBV3-1/TRBV3-2	CAGSPVGRWGLGEKLFF	TGTGCCGGCAGCCCGGTGGGGAGGTGGGGTCTTGGTGAAAAACTGTTTTTT
13	NA	TRBJ1-5	NA	TRBV12-3/TRBV12-4	CASSLDSGQPQHF	TGTGCCAGCAGTTTGGACTCGGGGCAGCCCCAGCATTTT
12	NA	TRBJ1-6	NA	TRBV2	CASSRQFSPLHF	TGTGCCAGCAGTAGACAGTTTTCACCCCTCCACTTT
12	NA	TRBJ2-5	NA	TRBV6-2/TRBV6-3	CASSLGQRAQYF	TGTGCCAGCAGTTTGGGCCAGCGGGCCCAGTACTTC
14	once	TRBJ2-7	TRBD2	TRBV7-2	CASSPGLAVYEQYF	TGTGCCAGCAGCCCCGGACTAGCGGTTTACGAGCAGTACTTC
12	NA	TRBJ1-3	NA	TRBV28	CASSPQGNTIYF	TGTGCCAGCAGCCCCCAGGGAAACACCATATATTTT
13	NA	TRBJ2-7	NA	TRBV11-3	CASSLGGEDEQYF	TGTGCCAGCAGCTTAGGCGGGGAAGACGAGCAGTACTTC
15	medium-sized	TRBJ2-2	TRBD2	TRBV6-5	CASRVAGGDTGELFF	TGTGCCAGCAGAGTAGCGGGAGGGGACACCGGGGAGCTGTTTTTT
15	NA	TRBJ2-7	TRBD2	TRBV28	CASSSQAGGLAEQYF	TGTGCCAGCAGCTCACAAGCGGGAGGGCTGGCCGAGCAGTACTTC
11	NA	TRBJ2-1	NA	TRBV5-8	CASSFFYEQFF	TGTGCCAGCAGCTTTTTCTATGAGCAGTTCTTC
17	NA	TRBJ2-7	TRBD2	TRBV27	CASSIRVGLAGVYEQYF	TGTGCCAGCAGTATAAGGGTCGGACTAGCGGGAGTCTACGAGCAGTACTTC
15	NA	TRBJ2-7	TRBD1	TRBV4-2	CASSHETGGAYEQYF	TGTGCCAGCAGCCACGAGACAGGGGGGGCCTACGAGCAGTACTTC
16	NA	TRBJ1-3	NA	TRBV9	CASSERGGPWRDTIYF	TGTGCCAGCAGCGAAAGAGGTGGGCCGTGGAGGGACACCATATATTTT
13	NA	TRBJ2-7	NA	TRBV19	CASSITGTYEQYF	TGTGCCAGTAGTATCACAGGGACCTACGAGCAGTACTTC
17	NA	TRBJ1-3	NA	TRBV19	CASSITTVLDSGNTIYF	TGTGCCAGTAGTATAACGACAGTTCTAGACTCTGGAAACACCATATATTTT
16	NA	TRBJ1-2	NA	TRBV28	CATPNRSGGAMNGYTF	TGTGCCACTCCTAACCGGTCGGGGGGGGCAATGAATGGCTACACCTTC
13	NA	TRBJ1-5	NA	TRBV19	CASSRDSNQPQHF	TGTGCCAGTAGCAGGGATAGCAATCAGCCCCAGCATTTT
15	NA	TRBJ2-7	TRBD2	TRBV5-1	CASSLAVAGAYEQYF	TGCGCCAGCAGCTTGGCGGTAGCGGGAGCCTACGAGCAGTACTTC
16	NA	TRBJ1-3	NA	TRBV5-1	CASSLAGPGHGNTIYF	TGCGCCAGCAGCTTGGCCGGTCCAGGGCATGGAAACACCATATATTTT
16	NA	TRBJ2-7	TRBD1	TRBV28	CASSLVVQGGTYEQYF	TGTGCCAGCAGTTTAGTCGTACAGGGGGGAACCTACGAGCAGTACTTC
16	NA	TRBJ2-1	TRBD1	TRBV7-9	CASSLGRTGVYNEQFF	TGTGCCAGCAGCTTAGGGAGGACAGGGGTCTACAATGAGCAGTTCTTC
15	few	TRBJ2-2	TRBD1	TRBV11-3	CASSAVTGAAGELFF	TGTGCCAGCAGCGCCGTGACAGGGGCTGCCGGGGAGCTGTTTTTT
17	NA	TRBJ2-7	TRBD2	TRBV11-3	CASSSREGVAGSYEQYF	TGTGCCAGCAGCTCCCGGGAGGGGGTGGCAGGCTCCTACGAGCAGTACTTC
15	NA	TRBJ2-7	NA	TRBV5-4	CASSSGGQISYEQYF	TGTGCCAGCAGCTCCGGGGGACAGATCTCCTACGAGCAGTACTTC
15	NA	TRBJ1-2	NA	TRBV2	CASSAGHFISPGYTF	TGTGCCAGCAGTGCGGGACACTTCATCTCCCCTGGCTACACCTTC
14	NA	TRBJ2-7	TRBD2	TRBV5-1	CASSSEAGRREQYF	TGCGCCAGCAGCTCGGAAGCGGGAAGGCGGGAGCAGTACTTC
19	NA	TRBJ2-7	TRBD2	TRBV9	CASRPSLWQDRSGGYEQYF	TGTGCCAGCAGACCCTCCCTGTGGCAGGATCGCAGCGGGGGCTACGAGCAGTACTTC
12	NA	TRBJ1-2	NA	TRBV5-1	CASSLEGYGYTF	TGCGCCAGCAGCTTGGAGGGGTATGGCTACACCTTC
13	few	TRBJ1-1	NA	TRBV6-5	CASKRQRNTEAFF	TGTGCCAGCAAAAGACAGCGGAACACTGAAGCTTTCTTT
14	NA	TRBJ2-5	NA	TRBV6-5	CASSRRPIGETQYF	TGTGCCAGCAGCCGCAGGCCCATCGGAGAGACCCAGTACTTC
13	NA	TRBJ2-7	NA	TRBV11-2	CASSLGRVGEQYF	TGTGCCAGCAGCTTAGGCAGGGTAGGCGAGCAGTACTTC
13	NA	TRBJ1-2	TRBD1	TRBV19	CASSSRDRYGYTF	TGTGCCAGTAGCTCAAGGGACAGATATGGCTACACCTTC
14	NA	TRBJ2-3	TRBD2	TRBV7-9	CASSMGLSTDTQYF	TGTGCCAGCAGCATGGGACTATCCACAGATACGCAGTATTTT
14	NA	TRBJ2-5	TRBD2	TRBV2	CASSAGTSGQRQYF	TGTGCCAGCAGTGCCGGGACTAGCGGACAGCGCCAGTACTTC
17	NA	TRBJ2-1	TRBD2	TRBV5-6	CASSFSLAGGDYNEQFF	TGTGCCAGCAGCTTTTCCCTAGCGGGGGGGGATTACAATGAGCAGTTCTTC
13	NA	TRBJ1-5	TRBD1	TRBV3-1/TRBV3-2	CASSRGQGQPQHF	TGTGCCAGCAGCCGGGGACAGGGTCAGCCCCAGCATTTT
17	NA	TRBJ2-7	TRBD1	TRBV27	CASSPKTGTVKPYEQYF	TGTGCCAGCAGTCCGAAAACCGGGACAGTCAAGCCCTACGAGCAGTACTTC